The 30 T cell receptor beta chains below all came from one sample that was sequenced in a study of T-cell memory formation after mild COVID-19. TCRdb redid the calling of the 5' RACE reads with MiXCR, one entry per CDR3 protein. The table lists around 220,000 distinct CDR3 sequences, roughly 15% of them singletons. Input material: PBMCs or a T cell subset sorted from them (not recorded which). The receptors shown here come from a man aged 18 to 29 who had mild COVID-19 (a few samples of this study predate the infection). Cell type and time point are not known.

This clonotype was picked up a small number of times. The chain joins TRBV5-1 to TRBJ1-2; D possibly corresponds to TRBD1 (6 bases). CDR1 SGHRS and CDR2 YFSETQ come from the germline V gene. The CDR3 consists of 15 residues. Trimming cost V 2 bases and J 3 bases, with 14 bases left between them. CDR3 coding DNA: TGCGCCAGCAGCTTCCAGGGGTCTATAGACTATGGCTACACCTTC. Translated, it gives CASSFQGSIDYGYTF.

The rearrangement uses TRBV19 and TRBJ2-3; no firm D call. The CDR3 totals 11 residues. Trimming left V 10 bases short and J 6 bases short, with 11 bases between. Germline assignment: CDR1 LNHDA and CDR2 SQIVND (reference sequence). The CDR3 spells CAKSRSDTQYF. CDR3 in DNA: TGTGCCAAGTCCAGGTCCGATACGCAGTATTTT. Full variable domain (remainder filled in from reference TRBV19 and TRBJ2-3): DGGITQSPKYLFRKEGQNVTLSCEQNLNHDAMYWYRQDPGQGLRLIYYSQIVNDFQKGDIAEGYSVSREKKESFPLTVTSAQKNPTAFYLCAKSRSDTQYFGPGTRLTVL.

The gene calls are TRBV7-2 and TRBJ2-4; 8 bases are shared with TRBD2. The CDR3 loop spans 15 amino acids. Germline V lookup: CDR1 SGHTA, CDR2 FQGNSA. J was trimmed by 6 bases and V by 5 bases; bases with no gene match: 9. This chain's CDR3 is CASSPGGAVRNIQYF. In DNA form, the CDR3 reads TGTGCCAGCAGCCCGGGAGGGGCCGTAAGAAACATTCAGTACTTC.

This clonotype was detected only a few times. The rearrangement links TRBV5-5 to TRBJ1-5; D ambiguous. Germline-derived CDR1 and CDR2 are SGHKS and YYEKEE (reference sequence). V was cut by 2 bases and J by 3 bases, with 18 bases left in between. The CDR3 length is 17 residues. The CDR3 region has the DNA TGTGCCAGCAGCTTTGGAGAAGGGCTCGTTAACAATCAGCCCCAGCATTTT. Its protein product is CASSFGEGLVNNQPQHF.

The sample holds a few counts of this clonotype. CDR3 DNA: TGTGCCACCAGTGTCGCCGGGACAGCTAGCACAGATACGCAGTATTTT. Amino acid sequence: CATSVAGTASTDTQYF. This chain connects TRBV24-1 to TRBJ2-3, with TRBD1 matching over 7 bases. Germline CDR1 KGHDR, CDR2 SFDVKD. Trimming cost V 5 bases and J 0 bases; bases outside gene matches: 7. The CDR3 length is 16 residues.

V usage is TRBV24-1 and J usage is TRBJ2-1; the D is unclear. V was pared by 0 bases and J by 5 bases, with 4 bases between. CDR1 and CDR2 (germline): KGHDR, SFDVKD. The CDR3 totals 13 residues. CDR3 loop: CATSDLSHNEQFF. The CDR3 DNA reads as TGTGCCACCAGTGATTTGTCTCACAATGAGCAGTTCTTC.

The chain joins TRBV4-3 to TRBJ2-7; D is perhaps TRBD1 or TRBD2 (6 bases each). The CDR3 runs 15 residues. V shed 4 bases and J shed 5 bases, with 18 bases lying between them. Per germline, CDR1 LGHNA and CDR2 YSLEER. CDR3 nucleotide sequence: TGCGCCAGCAGCCCCCAAAGTACGGGGGCCCACGAGCAGTACTTC. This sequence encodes CASSPQSTGAHEQYF.

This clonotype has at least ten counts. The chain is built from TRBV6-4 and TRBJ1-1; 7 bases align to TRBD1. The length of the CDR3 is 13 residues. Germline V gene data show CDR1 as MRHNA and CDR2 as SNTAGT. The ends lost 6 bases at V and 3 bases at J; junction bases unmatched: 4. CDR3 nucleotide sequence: TGTGCCAGCAGGGCCAGGGGGGACACTGAAGCTTTCTTT. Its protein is CASRARGDTEAFF.

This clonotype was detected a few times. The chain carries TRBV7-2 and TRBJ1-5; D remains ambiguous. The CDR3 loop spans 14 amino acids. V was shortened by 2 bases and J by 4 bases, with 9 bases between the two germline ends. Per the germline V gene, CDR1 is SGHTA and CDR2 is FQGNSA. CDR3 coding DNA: TGTGCCAGCAGCTTATTGGTAGGGAATCAGCCCCAGCATTTT. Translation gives CASSLLVGNQPQHF.

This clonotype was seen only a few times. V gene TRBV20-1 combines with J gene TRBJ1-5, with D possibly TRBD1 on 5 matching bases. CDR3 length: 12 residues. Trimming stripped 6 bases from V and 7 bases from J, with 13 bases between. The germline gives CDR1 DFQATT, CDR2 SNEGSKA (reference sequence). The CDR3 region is CSAWGGDQPQHF. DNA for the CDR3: TGCAGTGCCTGGGGGGGGGACCAGCCCCAGCATTTT.

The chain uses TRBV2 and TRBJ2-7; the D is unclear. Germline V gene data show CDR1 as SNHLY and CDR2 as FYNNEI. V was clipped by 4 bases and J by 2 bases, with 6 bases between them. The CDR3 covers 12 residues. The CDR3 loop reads CASSGTPYEQYV. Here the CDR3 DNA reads TGTGCCAGCAGTGGGACCCCCTACGAGCAGTACGTC.

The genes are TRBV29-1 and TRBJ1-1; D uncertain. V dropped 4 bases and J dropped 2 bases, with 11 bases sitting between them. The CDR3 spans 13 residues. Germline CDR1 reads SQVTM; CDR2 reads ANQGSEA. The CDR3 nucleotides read TGCAGCGTTGTCTGGCTAGTTAACACTGAAGCTTTCTTT. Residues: CSVVWLVNTEAFF. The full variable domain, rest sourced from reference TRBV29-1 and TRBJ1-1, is SAVISQKPSRDICQRGTSLTIQCQVDSQVTMMFWYRQQPGQSLTLIATANQGSEATYESGFVIDKFPISRPNLTFSTLTVSNMSPEDSSIYLCSVVWLVNTEAFFGQGTRLTVV.

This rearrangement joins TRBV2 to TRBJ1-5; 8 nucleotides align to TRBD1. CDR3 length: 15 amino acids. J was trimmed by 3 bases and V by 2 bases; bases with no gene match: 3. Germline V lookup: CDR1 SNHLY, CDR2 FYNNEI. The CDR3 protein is CASSEQGADNQPQHF. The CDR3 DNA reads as TGTGCCAGCAGTGAACAGGGGGCGGACAATCAGCCCCAGCATTTT.

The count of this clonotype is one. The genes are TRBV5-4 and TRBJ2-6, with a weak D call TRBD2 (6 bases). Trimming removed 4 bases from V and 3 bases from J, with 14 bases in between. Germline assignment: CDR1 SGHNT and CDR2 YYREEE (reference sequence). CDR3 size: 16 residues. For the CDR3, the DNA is TGTGCCAGCAGCCCGCAACGGGGGTTTGGGGCCAACGTCCTGACTTTC. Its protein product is CASSPQRGFGANVLTF.

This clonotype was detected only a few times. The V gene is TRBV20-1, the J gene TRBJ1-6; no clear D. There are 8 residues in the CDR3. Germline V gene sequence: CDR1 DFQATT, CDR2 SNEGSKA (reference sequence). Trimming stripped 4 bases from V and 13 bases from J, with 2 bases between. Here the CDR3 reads CSATPLHF. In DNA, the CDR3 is TGCAGTGCTACGCCCCTCCACTTT.

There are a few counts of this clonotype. The CDR3 DNA is TGTGCCAGCAGCTCAACGACAGGGCCCGCTCGGGATACGCAGTATTTT. Amino acid sequence: CASSSTTGPARDTQYF. The V call is TRBV7-9, the J call TRBJ2-3; 7 bases are a match to TRBD1. This CDR3 is built from 16 residues. CDR1 SEHNR and CDR2 FQNEAQ come from the germline V gene (reference sequence). Germline trimming cut 4 bases from V and 6 bases from J; bases unmatched to any gene: 13.

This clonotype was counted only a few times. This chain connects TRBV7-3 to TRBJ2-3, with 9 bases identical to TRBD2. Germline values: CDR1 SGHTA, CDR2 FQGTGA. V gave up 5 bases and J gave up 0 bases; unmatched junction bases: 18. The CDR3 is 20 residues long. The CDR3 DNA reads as TGTGCCAGCAGCCCAAACCAGCGGGGGGTGCCACCCTCTAGCACAGATACGCAGTATTTT. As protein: CASSPNQRGVPPSSTDTQYF.

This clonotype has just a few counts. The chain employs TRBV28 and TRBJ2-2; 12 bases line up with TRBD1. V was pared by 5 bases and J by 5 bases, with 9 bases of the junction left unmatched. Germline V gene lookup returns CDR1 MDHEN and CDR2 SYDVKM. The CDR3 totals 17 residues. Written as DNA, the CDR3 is TGTGCCAGCAGTCCCGGGACAGGGGGCTGGTGGACCGGGGAGCTGTTTTTT. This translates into CASSPGTGGWWTGELFF.

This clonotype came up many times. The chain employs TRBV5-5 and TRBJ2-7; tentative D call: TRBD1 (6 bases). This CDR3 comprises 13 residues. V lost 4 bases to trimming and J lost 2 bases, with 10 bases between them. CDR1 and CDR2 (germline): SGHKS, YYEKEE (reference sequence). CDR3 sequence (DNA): TGTGCCAGCAGCGAGACAGGACCCTACGAGCAGTACTTC. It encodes CASSETGPYEQYF.

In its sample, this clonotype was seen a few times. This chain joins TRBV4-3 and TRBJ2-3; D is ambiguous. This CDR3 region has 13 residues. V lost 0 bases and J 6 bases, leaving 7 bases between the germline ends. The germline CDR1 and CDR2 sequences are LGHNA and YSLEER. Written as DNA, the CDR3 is TGCGCCAGCAGCCAAGATCTCGCGGATACGCAGTATTTT. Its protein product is CASSQDLADTQYF.

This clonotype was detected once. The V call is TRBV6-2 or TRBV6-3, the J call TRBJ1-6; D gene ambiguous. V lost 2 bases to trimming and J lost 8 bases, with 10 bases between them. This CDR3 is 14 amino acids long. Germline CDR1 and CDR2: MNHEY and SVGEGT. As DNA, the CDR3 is TGTGCCAGCAGTTACAGGGTAATGGATTCACCCCTCCACTTT. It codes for CASSYRVMDSPLHF.

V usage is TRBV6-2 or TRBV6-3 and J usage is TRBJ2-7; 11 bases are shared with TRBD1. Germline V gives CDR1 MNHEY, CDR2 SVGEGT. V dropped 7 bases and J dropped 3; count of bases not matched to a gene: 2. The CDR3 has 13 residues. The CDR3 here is CASTGTGGYEQYF. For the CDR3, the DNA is TGTGCCAGCACCGGGACAGGGGGCTACGAGCAGTACTTC.

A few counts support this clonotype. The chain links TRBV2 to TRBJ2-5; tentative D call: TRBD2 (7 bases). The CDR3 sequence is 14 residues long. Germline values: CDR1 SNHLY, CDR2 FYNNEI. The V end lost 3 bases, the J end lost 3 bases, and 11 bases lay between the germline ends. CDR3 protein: CASSDGGLKETQYF. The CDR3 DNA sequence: TGTGCCAGCAGTGACGGGGGGCTGAAAGAGACCCAGTACTTC.

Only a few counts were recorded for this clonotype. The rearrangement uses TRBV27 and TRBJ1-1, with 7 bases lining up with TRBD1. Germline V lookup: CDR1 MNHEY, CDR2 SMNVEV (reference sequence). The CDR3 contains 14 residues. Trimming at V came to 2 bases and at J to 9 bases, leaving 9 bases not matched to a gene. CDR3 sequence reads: CASSLTLTGPQAFF. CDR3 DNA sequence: TGTGCCAGCAGTTTAACTCTGACAGGGCCGCAAGCTTTCTTT.

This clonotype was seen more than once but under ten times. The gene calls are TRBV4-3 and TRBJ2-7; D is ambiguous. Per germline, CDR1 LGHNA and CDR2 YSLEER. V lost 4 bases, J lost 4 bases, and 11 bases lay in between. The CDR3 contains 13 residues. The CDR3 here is CASSLRRAYEQYV. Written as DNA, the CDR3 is TGCGCCAGCAGCCTACGGAGAGCGTACGAGCAGTACGTC.

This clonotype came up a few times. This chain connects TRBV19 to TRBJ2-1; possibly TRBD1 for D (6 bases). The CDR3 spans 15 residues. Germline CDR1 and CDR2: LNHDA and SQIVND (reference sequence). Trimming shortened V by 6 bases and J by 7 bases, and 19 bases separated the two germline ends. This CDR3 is CASRNWGQGENEQFF. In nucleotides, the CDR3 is TGTGCCAGTAGGAATTGGGGGCAGGGAGAGAATGAGCAGTTCTTC. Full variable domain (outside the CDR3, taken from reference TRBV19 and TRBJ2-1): DGGITQSPKYLFRKEGQNVTLSCEQNLNHDAMYWYRQDPGQGLRLIYYSQIVNDFQKGDIAEGYSVSREKKESFPLTVTSAQKNPTAFYLCASRNWGQGENEQFFGPGTRLTVL.

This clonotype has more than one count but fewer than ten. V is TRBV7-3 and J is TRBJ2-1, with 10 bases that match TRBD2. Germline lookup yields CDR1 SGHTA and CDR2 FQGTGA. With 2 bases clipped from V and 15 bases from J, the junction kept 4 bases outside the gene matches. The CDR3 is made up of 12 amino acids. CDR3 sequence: CASSLPGLAPFF. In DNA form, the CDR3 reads TGTGCCAGCAGCTTACCGGGACTAGCGCCGTTCTTC.

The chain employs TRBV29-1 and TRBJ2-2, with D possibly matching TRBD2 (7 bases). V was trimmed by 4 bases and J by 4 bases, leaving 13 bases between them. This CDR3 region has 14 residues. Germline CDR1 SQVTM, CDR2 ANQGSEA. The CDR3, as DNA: TGCAGCGTTGCTCGGGGGGCGGGCACCGGGGAGCTGTTTTTT. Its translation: CSVARGAGTGELFF.

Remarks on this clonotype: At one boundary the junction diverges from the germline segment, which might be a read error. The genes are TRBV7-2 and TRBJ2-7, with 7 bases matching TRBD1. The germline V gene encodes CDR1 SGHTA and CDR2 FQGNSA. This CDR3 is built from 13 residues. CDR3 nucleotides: TGTGCCAGCAGATTAGGGGGCGGGTACGAGCAGTACTTC. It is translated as CASRLGGGYEQYF.

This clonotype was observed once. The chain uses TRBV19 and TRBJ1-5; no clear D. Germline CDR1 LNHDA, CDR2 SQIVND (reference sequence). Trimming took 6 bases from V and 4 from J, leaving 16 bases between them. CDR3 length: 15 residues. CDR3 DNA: TGTGCCAGTAGCCCCCGGGGTTCTTCGAATCAGCCCCAGCATTTT. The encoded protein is CASSPRGSSNQPQHF.